These 27 T cell receptor beta chains originate from one sample sequenced in a study of T cell responses to AZD1222 COVID-19 vaccine. Sequencing used immunoSEQ multiplex PCR; TCRdb keeps in-frame clones, though not all of them. The sample has over 120,000 clones; roughly 92% are singletons. Material: peripheral blood, obtained on day 0 of AZD1222 vaccination. These TCRs come from an adult in good health.

This sequence joins TRBV11-2 and TRBJ1-2; 8 bases agree with TRBD1. The J segment lost 6 bases and the V segment lost 0 bases, leaving 6 bases of the junction unmatched. Germline loops: CDR1 SGHAT, CDR2 FQNNGV. The CDR3 totals 15 residues. The CDR3 protein is CASSLDLGTGHGYTF. The CDR3 DNA is TGTGCCAGCAGCTTAGATCTTGGGACAGGCCATGGCTACACCTTC.

The genes are TRBV6-5 and TRBJ2-1; 10 positions match TRBD2. The V gene's germline CDR1 is MNHEY and CDR2 SVGAGI. This CDR3 is 15 amino acids long. V shed 4 bases, J shed 7 bases, and the junction held 7 bases outside the gene matches. CDR3 DNA: TGTGCCAGCAGTTCTTCTAGCGGGAGCGGAAATGAGCAGTTCTTC. Translated: CASSSSSGSGNEQFF.

This clone has just one count. In nucleotides, the CDR3 is TGTGCCAGCAGCGGCCATTCCCCAGGGGAGAGCGCAGATACGCAGTATTTT. Its protein product is CASSGHSPGESADTQYF. This rearrangement joins TRBV21-1 to TRBJ2-3; TRBD1, the table's D call, lacks a check against the DNA. TRBV21-1 is designated a pseudogene. CDR3 length: 17 amino acids.

This clone has only one observation. The genes are TRBV2 and TRBJ2-2, with TRBD1 identical over 7 bases. From germline, CDR1 is SNHLY and CDR2 FYNNEI. This CDR3 is built from 15 residues. Trimming took 9 bases from V and 1 from J; bases not matched to a gene: 8. In DNA, the CDR3 is TGTGCCAGTACCCTTGGACAGGTGAACACCGGGGAGCTGTTTTTT. Translating it yields CASTLGQVNTGELFF.

DNA of the CDR3: TGCGCCAGCAGTGTAGGAGGGCGCCGAGAGACCCAGTACTTC. It is translated as CASSVGGRRETQYF. The genes are TRBV10-2 and TRBJ2-5; D possibly corresponds to TRBD2 (6 bases). V lost 4 bases and J 4 bases, leaving 13 bases between the germline ends. Germline V gives CDR1 WSHSY, CDR2 SAAADI. This CDR3 spans 14 amino acids.

This clone was found once. CDR3 DNA: TGTGCCACCGGAAGGGGGCGCGGGGAGCTGTTTTTT. The encoded protein is CATGRGRGELFF. J is TRBJ2-2 and V is TRBV19; 7 nucleotides agree with TRBD1. V dropped 10 bases and J dropped 7; count of bases not matched to a gene: 6. There are 12 residues in the CDR3. Germline assignment: CDR1 LNHDA and CDR2 SQIVND (reference sequence).

The chain is built from TRBV14 and TRBJ2-7; D gene uncertain. The germline CDR1 and CDR2 sequences are SGHDN and FVKESK. The CDR3 is made up of 16 amino acids. The V gene lost 3 bases and the J gene lost 0 bases, with 15 bases spanning the gap. CDR3: CASSHTGFSRSYEQYF. CDR3 in DNA: TGTGCCAGCAGCCACACCGGGTTCTCTCGCTCCTACGAGCAGTACTTC. The variable domain in full, completed from reference TRBV14 and TRBJ2-7, reads EAGVTQFPSHSVIEKGQTVTLRCDPISGHDNLYWYRRVMGKEIKFLLHFVKESKQDESGMPNNRFLAERTGGTYSTLKVQPAELEDSGVYFCASSHTGFSRSYEQYFGPGTRLTVT.

The J gene is TRBJ2-6, the V gene TRBV5-5; possibly TRBD1 for D (6 bases). CDR1 and CDR2 (germline): SGHKS, YYEKEE (reference sequence). The CDR3 is made up of 17 amino acids. With 3 bases removed from V and 0 bases from J, the gap between germline ends came to 13 bases. The CDR3 spells CASSSGTPVSGANVLTF. DNA for the CDR3: TGTGCCAGCAGCTCCGGGACACCAGTCTCTGGGGCCAACGTCCTGACTTTC.

The chain carries TRBV11-2 and TRBJ1-1; tentative D call: TRBD1 (6 bases). CDR3 length: 13 amino acids. Germline-derived CDR1 and CDR2 are SGHAT and FQNNGV. The germline V and J ends were trimmed by 1 base and 11 bases, with 14 bases remaining between them. CDR3 coding DNA: TGTGCCAGCAGCTTAGCGGGGGGCATGCGCGCTTTCTTT. Translation: CASSLAGGMRAFF.

The chain carries TRBV30 and TRBJ1-2; tentative D call: TRBD1 (5 bases). CDR1 is GTSNPN and CDR2 is SVGIG in the germline V gene (reference sequence). V was shortened by 5 bases and J by 8 bases, with 30 bases between the two germline ends. The CDR3 is made up of 17 amino acids. CDR3 loop: CAWGSATARVTVRGYTF. The CDR3 DNA reads TGTGCCTGGGGGTCAGCGACAGCACGTGTGACTGTGAGGGGCTACACCTTC.

CDR3 sequence: CASSLDLEGGNTIYF. The CDR3 DNA reads as TGCGCCAGCAGCTTGGACCTGGAAGGCGGGAACACCATATATTTT. The V gene is TRBV5-1, the J gene TRBJ1-3, with D uncertain. CDR1 and CDR2 (germline): SGHRS, YFSETQ. This CDR3 contains 15 residues. V lost 0 bases and J lost 7, with 14 bases in between.

The chain links TRBV24-1 to TRBJ1-1; perhaps TRBD1 as D (5 bases). Germline V CDR1 and CDR2: KGHDR, SFDVKD. V was trimmed by 0 bases and J by 0 bases, leaving 19 bases between them. The CDR3 is 19 residues long. Here the CDR3 DNA reads TGTGCCACCAGTGATTTGCGGGGGACGGCGCACAATTTGAACACTGAAGCTTTCTTT. Its protein product is CATSDLRGTAHNLNTEAFF.

The chain couples TRBV2 to TRBJ1-2, with 9 positions matching TRBD1. Trimming cost V 1 base and J 8 bases; bases outside gene matches: 8. From germline, CDR1 is SNHLY and CDR2 FYNNEI. This CDR3 contains 15 residues. This CDR3 reads CASSEGSQGARGYTF. In DNA, the CDR3 is TGTGCCAGCAGTGAAGGGTCACAGGGGGCTCGGGGCTACACCTTC.

The rearrangement links TRBV10-3 to TRBJ1-4; D is unclear. The germline CDR1 and CDR2 sequences are ENHRY and SYGVKD. Trimming shortened V by 0 bases and J by 8 bases, and 4 bases separated the two germline ends. This CDR3 has 12 amino acids. The CDR3 DNA follows: TGTGCCATCAGTGAGTCGGGAGAAAAACTGTTTTTT. Translated, it gives CAISESGEKLFF.

Here the CDR3 reads CASSPMDRFYYGYTF. CDR3 sequence (DNA): TGTGCCAGCAGCCCTATGGACAGATTCTACTATGGCTACACCTTC. The chain recombines TRBV27 with TRBJ1-2, with D tentatively TRBD1 (6 bases). CDR3 length equals 15 residues. V dropped 6 bases and J dropped 3 bases, with 17 bases sitting between them. The germline V gene has CDR1 MNHEY and CDR2 SMNVEV (reference sequence).

V usage is TRBV5-1 and J usage is TRBJ2-7; D unresolved. V shed 2 bases and J shed 7 bases, with 13 bases lying between them. This CDR3 is 13 amino acids long. The germline CDR1 and CDR2 sequences are SGHRS and YFSETQ. The CDR3 is CASSFGELREQYF. The CDR3 nucleotides read TGCGCCAGCAGCTTCGGAGAGCTGCGGGAGCAGTACTTC.

The rearrangement uses TRBV7-9 and TRBJ1-6; tentatively, D is TRBD1 (6 bases). CDR1 SEHNR and CDR2 FQNEAQ come from the germline V gene (reference sequence). Trimming took 5 bases from V and 7 from J, leaving 18 bases between them. This CDR3 is built from 16 residues. CDR3 DNA: TGTGCCAGCAGCCCCAGTGGAGCAGGGGAGAATTCACCCCTCCACTTT. Translation: CASSPSGAGENSPLHF.

The CDR3 DNA reads as TGTGCCAGCCACCGGACAGGGGGGGGCGGTTCACCCCTCCACTTT. This translates into CASHRTGGGGSPLHF. The genes are TRBV5-4 and TRBJ1-6; 10 positions match TRBD1. CDR1 and CDR2 from the germline V gene are SGHNT and YYREEE (reference sequence). V dropped 7 bases and J dropped 9; count of bases not matched to a gene: 10. CDR3 length: 15 amino acids.

This clone was recorded only once. The CDR3 spells CASNTGVGRGYTF. The DNA for the CDR3 is TGTGCCAGCAATACAGGGGTTGGTAGGGGCTACACCTTC. The V and J genes are TRBV28 and TRBJ1-2; 7 bases map to TRBD1. J was trimmed by 8 bases and V by 7 bases; bases with no gene match: 10. The germline CDR1 and CDR2 sequences are MDHEN and SYDVKM. The CDR3 is 13 residues long.

V gene TRBV18 combines with J gene TRBJ1-3, with 7 bases matching TRBD1. J lost 2 bases, V lost 2 bases, and 6 bases had no gene match. Looked up from germline, CDR1 is KGHSH and CDR2 is LQKENI. The CDR3 contains 16 residues. The CDR3 region is CASSPGRQGTGNTIYF. The CDR3 coding sequence is TGTGCCAGCTCACCAGGTCGACAGGGCACTGGAAACACCATATATTTT. The full variable domain, in which reference TRBV18 and TRBJ1-3 provide the parts outside the CDR3, is NAGVMQNPRHLVRRRGQEARLRCSPMKGHSHVYWYRQLPEEGLKFMVYLQKENIIDESGMPKERFSAEFPKEGPSILRIQQVVRGDSAAYFCASSPGRQGTGNTIYFGEGSWLTVV.

The V and J genes are TRBV5-6 and TRBJ1-1; 9 bases are shared with TRBD1. Germline CDR1 is SGHDT and CDR2 is YYEEEE. The CDR3 spans 15 residues. The trim removed 3 bases at V and 5 bases at J, leaving 8 bases unmatched. CDR3 in amino acids: CASSWLYRGRTEAFF. CDR3 bases: TGTGCCAGCAGCTGGCTTTACAGGGGGCGGACTGAAGCTTTCTTT.

This chain links TRBV5-4 with TRBJ2-3, with TRBD2 matching 9 bases. Germline loops: CDR1 SGHNT, CDR2 YYREEE (reference sequence). The CDR3 runs to 15 residues. The V gene end was trimmed by 1 base and the J gene end by 5 bases; junction bases not matched to a gene: 5. The CDR3 DNA reads as TGTGCCAGCAGCTTGCCTAGCGGGAACGTAGATACGCAGTATTTT. It is translated as CASSLPSGNVDTQYF.

The rearrangement links TRBV4-1 to TRBJ1-5; D is possibly TRBD1 (5 bases). The CDR3 contains 15 residues. V gave up 4 bases and J gave up 0 bases, with 10 bases separating them. Germline V gene sequence: CDR1 MGHRA, CDR2 YSYEKL. CDR3 sequence (DNA): TGCGCCAGCAGCCCCGGGACGGCTAGCAATCAGCCCCAGCATTTT. This codes for CASSPGTASNQPQHF.

The chain carries TRBV6-5 and TRBJ2-5; the D call may be TRBD1 or TRBD2 (5 bases each). The CDR3 is 11 residues long. The V and J ends lost 11 bases and 4 bases respectively, with 11 bases between them. Per the germline V gene, CDR1 is MNHEY and CDR2 is SVGAGI. CDR3 loop: CAAGTGETQYF. Written as DNA, the CDR3 is TGTGCCGCAGGGACGGGAGAGACCCAGTACTTC.

CDR3 in amino acids: CASSGQGGVSETQYF. For the CDR3, the DNA is TGTGCCAGCAGTGGGCAGGGGGGGGTTTCAGAGACCCAGTACTTC. This chain links TRBV2 with TRBJ2-5; TRBD1 or TRBD2 may be the D gene (7 bases each). CDR1 SNHLY and CDR2 FYNNEI come from the germline V gene. This CDR3 is built from 15 residues. V lost 4 bases and J lost 4, with 16 bases in between.

This rearrangement joins TRBV28 to TRBJ2-5; D ambiguous. Germline CDR1 MDHEN, CDR2 SYDVKM. The CDR3 is 13 amino acids. V was shortened by 10 bases and J by 1 base, with 13 bases between the two germline ends. The DNA for the CDR3 is TGTGCCACCAGATTTTGGGGCCAAGAGACCCAGTACTTC. Translation gives CATRFWGQETQYF.

This chain links TRBV2 with TRBJ1-1; D is undetermined. With 3 bases removed from V and 6 bases from J, the gap between germline ends came to 23 bases. CDR1 SNHLY and CDR2 FYNNEI come from the germline V gene. This CDR3 spans 17 amino acids. CDR3: CASSELGIAPGLPEAFF. CDR3 DNA: TGTGCCAGCAGTGAGTTAGGGATCGCCCCAGGTCTCCCTGAAGCTTTCTTT. The whole variable domain, filled in from reference TRBV2 and TRBJ1-1, reads EPEVTQTPSHQVTQMGQEVILRCVPISNHLYFYWYRQILGQKVEFLVSFYNNEISEKSEIFDDQFSVERPDGSNFTLKIRSTKLEDSAMYFCASSELGIAPGLPEAFFGQGTRLTVV.